Below, one TCR beta chain is given with its context. TCRdb processed the RT-PCR reads anew with MiXCR; each CDR3 protein has one entry. The sample holds about 570,000 distinct CDR3 sequences, around 11% seen once. The V gene's germline CDR1 is LGHNA and CDR2 YSLEER. The CDR3 loop spans 15 amino acids. V was cut by 3 bases and J by 1 base, with 10 bases left in between. This sample stems from a study of response to subunit inactivated influenza vaccine. Separately, the same data were catalogued under a study of T cells expressing NK-cell markers. From that paper: cDNA encoding TCR beta was synthesized via 5'RACE template switching incorporating UMIs. Within the sequenced cohort of eight donors, seven exhibited HCMV seropositivity and one was seronegative. Top CD8+ clonotypes included the dominant CD3+CD56+NKG2C+ clonotypes in several donors.

This clonotype originated in a man aged 50 or older who received an inactivated influenza vaccine. J is TRBJ2-1 and V is TRBV4-3, with D unresolved. Sample: PBMCs from blood, taken on the day of vaccination. This CDR3 reads CASSQSVGSYNEQFF. The CDR3 coding sequence is TGCGCCAGCAGCCAGTCAGTCGGGTCCTACAATGAGCAGTTCTTC.